This T cell receptor beta chain was identified during a study of T-cell reconstitution after alpha-beta-depleted transplantation in children. The library targeted TCRbeta and was prepared with unique molecular identifiers. MiXCR, run by TCRdb on the PCR reads, gives a single entry per CDR3 protein. The sample records some 600,000 distinct CDR3 sequences, over 10% being singletons. General observations from the study: Fresh T-cell production supplied most of the T-cell counts and diversity seen one year after transplant. Recipient T cells and thymic progenitors that survived gave rise to the high TCRbeta diversity observed at day 60 in some patients. Several hundred graft clones that had expanded were reportedly the source of alpha-beta T cells about two months after transplant.

This clonotype showed up many times. Its antigen is unknown. V lost 6 bases to trimming and J lost 0 bases, with 20 bases between them. Germline V gene lookup returns CDR1 SQVTM and CDR2 ANQGSEA. This CDR3 region has 16 residues. Source: PBMCs, mostly from graft donor cells, taken 360 days after TCRalphabeta/CD19-depleted stem cell transplant. The gene calls are TRBV29-1 and TRBJ1-1; possible D gene TRBD1, 6 bases. The source is a male patient younger than 18 who had a stem cell transplant for acute myeloid leukemia, so the T cells may come from the graft donor. The CDR3 DNA sequence: TGCAGCGTGGGTAAAGGGGGAACTCTACTGAACACTGAAGCTTTCTTT. Translation gives CSVGKGGTLLNTEAFF. Supplemented by reference TRBV29-1 and TRBJ1-1, the full variable domain reads SAVISQKPSRDICQRGTSLTIQCQVDSQVTMMFWYRQQPGQSLTLIATANQGSEATYESGFVIDKFPISRPNLTFSTLTVSNMSPEDSSIYLCSVGKGGTLLNTEAFFGQGTRLTVV.